These 9 T cell receptor beta chains came from one sample sequenced in a study of PD-1 blockade in classical Hodgkin lymphoma. After autologous stem cell transplantation all patients relapsed, and prior brentuximab vedotin exposure differed between cohorts. The assay was immunoSEQ multiplex PCR, and TCRdb's table has in-frame clones only and misses some. Found here are about 98,000 clones, 80% to 95% of them singletons; the top ten hold less than 3%. Sequenced here: peripheral blood mononuclear cells (PBMCs), sampled at baseline. These receptors all come from a human donor with classical Hodgkin lymphoma.

This clone was seen just once. The J gene is TRBJ1-2, the V gene TRBV4-2; D ambiguous. The V end lost 0 bases, the J end lost 4 bases, and 9 bases lay between the germline ends. CDR1 LGHNA and CDR2 YNFKEQ come from the germline V gene. This CDR3 spans 14 amino acids. DNA for the CDR3: TGTGCCAGCAGCCAAGATTGGGGTGGCTATGGCTACACCTTC. This encodes CASSQDWGGYGYTF.

The chain links TRBV7-2 to TRBJ2-7; D is uncertain. CDR1 SGHTA and CDR2 FQGNSA come from the germline V gene. Trimming pared 7 bases from V and 3 bases from J, leaving 7 bases between. This CDR3 contains 11 residues. The CDR3 loop is CASTRNYEQYF. Here the CDR3 DNA reads TGTGCCAGCACCCGAAACTACGAGCAGTACTTC.

The V call is TRBV5-1, the J call TRBJ2-5; TRBD2 agrees at 12 bases. Per germline, CDR1 SGHRS and CDR2 YFSETQ. The CDR3 is 18 amino acids. J lost 4 bases, V lost 1 base, and 11 bases had no gene match. In DNA form, the CDR3 reads TGCGCCAGCAGCTTGCTGACTAGCGGGAGAACGGGGCCAGAGACCCAGTACTTC. This gives the protein CASSLLTSGRTGPETQYF.

The chain joins TRBV4-1 to TRBJ2-1; D may be TRBD2 (7 bases). The germline CDR1 and CDR2 sequences are MGHRA and YSYEKL. The CDR3 has 14 amino acids. CDR3 sequence reads: CAQDQGRGSHEQFF. The CDR3, as DNA: TGCGCGCAGGATCAGGGGAGGGGGTCACATGAGCAGTTCTTC.

V and J are TRBV29-1 and TRBJ2-5, with 12 bases lining up with TRBD1. This CDR3 comprises 12 residues. J gave up 5 bases and V 7 bases, and 2 bases lay outside the gene matches. Germline V gene sequence: CDR1 SQVTM, CDR2 ANQGSEA. Written as DNA, the CDR3 is TGCAGCGGGGACAGGGGGCGCGAGACCCAGTACTTC. It is translated as CSGDRGRETQYF.

This rearrangement joins TRBV4-2 to TRBJ2-2; D call uncertain. V was trimmed by 0 bases and J by 9 bases, leaving 8 bases between them. Germline CDR1 reads LGHNA; CDR2 reads YNFKEQ. This CDR3 has 13 residues. The CDR3 here is CASSQEYTRELFF. For the CDR3, the DNA is TGTGCCAGCAGCCAAGAGTATACTAGGGAGCTGTTTTTT.

V is TRBV7-2 and J is TRBJ2-7, with D perhaps TRBD2 (6 bases). Germline-derived CDR1 and CDR2 are SGHTA and FQGNSA. The CDR3 runs to 13 residues. Trimming removed 3 bases from V and 2 bases from J, with 8 bases in between. The CDR3 loop reads CASSLRLAYEQYF. The CDR3 DNA reads as TGTGCCAGCAGCTTGAGACTAGCCTACGAGCAGTACTTC.

The chain couples TRBV30 to TRBJ1-2, with TRBD1 matching over 7 bases. Germline CDR1 and CDR2: GTSNPN and SVGIG (reference sequence). The CDR3 runs 13 residues. V gave up 4 bases and J gave up 4 bases; unmatched junction bases: 6. This CDR3 is CAWTARGTYGYTF. CDR3 nucleotides: TGTGCCTGGACGGCCAGGGGGACCTATGGCTACACCTTC.

The J gene is TRBJ2-7, the V gene TRBV30; tentative D call: TRBD1 (6 bases). Looked up from germline, CDR1 is GTSNPN and CDR2 is SVGIG (reference sequence). V shed 2 bases and J shed 5 bases, with 10 bases lying between them. This CDR3 is 12 amino acids long. CDR3 protein: CAWSPTGHEQYF. The DNA of the CDR3 is TGTGCCTGGAGTCCGACAGGTCACGAGCAGTACTTC. The full variable domain, its missing parts supplied by reference TRBV30 and TRBJ2-7, is SQTIHQWPATLVQPVGSPLSLECTVEGTSNPNLYWYRQAAGRGLQLLFYSVGIGQISSEVPQNLSASRPQDRQFILSSKKLLLSDSGFYLCAWSPTGHEQYFGPGTRLTVT.